This T cell receptor (beta chain) emerged from a study of cytomegalovirus exposure and HLA in healthy donors (dated 2017 in TCRdb). Study-level background: According to an earlier analysis of a few hundred of the donors, about 179 million T cells yielded over 100 million unique TCR beta sequences and more than 250 Gb of sequence data. To predict cytomegalovirus infection status, the study brought together high-throughput TCR immunosequencing, statistical association of individual TCRs with disease status, and machine learning. In an earlier analysis of roughly 540 of the donors, high-throughput TCR beta sequencing was used to judge whether each TCR beta V gene segment behaved as functional or pseudogenic. Of the 350 to 450 genotyped donors, roughly 80% fell in the genetic ancestry cluster associated with self-reported Caucasian donors. All discovery cohort repertoires had been generated using a single sequencing platform. Among under 450 genotyped donors of the cohort, an average of roughly 240,000 unique TCR beta nucleotide sequences were sequenced per donor, around a sixth of them non-productive. The study used immunosequencing to profile the T cell repertoires of several hundred subjects and linked those repertoires to cytomegalovirus serostatus. Donor age, sex, ethnicity and CMV serostatus were compiled together with the repertoire data. About 5 DR-DQ haplotypes were handled as single units for association and clustering, since linkage in the cohort was strong. An early release that covered around 590 HLA-typed donors contained approximately 300 gigabases of sequencing data and tens of millions of unique TCR sequences. The number of donors typed differed by locus, with 629-630 for A, B, C, DRB1 and DQB1, roughly 550 for DQA1, about 610 for DPA1, and some 440 for DPB1. In a later genetic analysis, genome-wide SNP genotypes for about three fifths of the 666 donors were used, and that subset was treated as a discovery cohort. Both class I and class II loci were covered by HLA typing, at four-digit resolution. A later analysis re-analyzed previously published TCR beta repertoires from approximately 700 donors and added high-resolution HLA genotyping to study TCR occurrence patterns. The study was designed to test whether signatures of past pathogen exposure could be identified by cataloging public T cell receptors. Rather than drawing on any new phenotypic data, the later analysis identified candidate immune exposures from TCR beta sequences and the way those sequences occurred across donors. Along with the roughly 670-subject first cohort, a separate validation cohort of over a hundred different subjects was used.

This clone was detected only a few times. Its binding antigen is unknown. Per-nucleotide qualities are absent, and no much larger clonotype sits a single base away. Trimming leaves V shorter by 3 bases and J shorter by 2 bases, with the junction holding 6 bases beyond the gene matches. The CDR3 runs 15 amino acids, cysteine and phenylalanine included. The retained sequence is limited to the CDR3, 45 bases, with the frame set at the first base. Via the germline V gene (reference sequence), CDR1 is MNHEY and CDR2 SMNVEV. Overall results and qualifications from the work: A further reported finding was that TCR beta sequences accurately predicted the HLA-A and HLA-B alleles for most subjects in the first cohort. According to a later analysis, parvovirus B19, influenza, CMV and Epstein-Barr virus appeared linked to several top co-occurrence clusters. Some IMGT-functional V segments, including TRBV6-2 and TRBV6-3, could not be distinguished by the 87-base-pair reads and were therefore excluded. An earlier analysis of several hundred of the donors showed that most TCR beta V segments appeared in productive rearrangements either about 87% or about 30% of the time, which broadly matched IMGT annotations. Immune exposure information for the cohort was limited to CMV serostatus. At a false discovery rate of 0.05, a later analysis linked 15,000 to 20,000 TCR beta sequences to specific HLA alleles. A later genetic analysis reported fewer N-insertions in productive TCRs among donors in an Asian-associated ancestry cluster than the 666-donor mean. Cytomegalovirus status was reported to be diagnosed by the classifier with high specificity and sensitivity in both the original and validation cohorts. It was suggested by the authors that the approach could potentially be generalized to other disease states and immunological phenotypes. Three of the identified cytomegalovirus-associated TCR beta chains were confirmed in vitro to be specific for cytomegalovirus antigens. An association between a missense DCLRE1C variant and V-gene and J-gene trimming of TCR beta chains was found in a later genetic analysis and replicated in an independent cohort. Linkage disequilibrium might explain the correlated functional status among segregating V segments, but an unknown experimental factor could not be ruled out. A cluster of highly shared sequence variants was judged likely to represent a technical artifact of the sequencing pipeline. Because HLA typing was missing for some donors at each locus, association tests included only the typed subset. In a later analysis, HLA-associated TCR beta chains were found to be more clonally expanded and to have lower generation probabilities than equally common non-associated chains. While some public TCRs were present in many individuals, most TCR sequences turned up only very rarely across donors. The presence/absence analyses assumed that sequencing depth was roughly uniform across donors, and that assumption may not be true. The earlier analysis of about 600 of the donors excluded fewer than 20 rarely observed V segments, including chromosome 9 orphons, because counts were too low. In the study, 150 to 200 TCR beta chains were listed as associated with cytomegalovirus. A later analysis found that most CMV-associated TCR beta chains appeared HLA-restricted, with HLA associations seemingly driven largely by CMV exposure. Only TCR beta chains were sequenced in this cohort, and the absence of alpha or paired-chain data limited detectable features. Assigning TCR associations to individual alleles was difficult when HLA alleles, especially DR and DQ, strongly co-occurred. A later analysis found that TCR association rates varied across HLA loci, with DRB1 alleles showing the most associated TCRs and HLA-C alleles the fewest.

The cohort was made up of about 670 healthy bone marrow donors. At the time of sampling, all cohort members were nominally healthy, though unrecorded immune exposures were likely present. The donor tested CMV seropositive and was one of the 289 seropositive cohort members. A peripheral blood sample was provided by each donor, and peripheral blood mononuclear cells were used for TCR beta sequencing. Genomic DNA was extracted from the blood cell samples with the Qiagen DNeasy Blood Extraction Kit. To prepare the library, the immunoSEQ multiplex PCR assay was applied. For the multiplex PCR, a mixture combining 60 forward primers for TCR Vbeta segments and 13 reverse primers for TCR Jbeta segments was used. The CDR3 region of rearranged TCR beta genes was amplified from genomic DNA with a multiplex PCR assay. Amplified TCR beta libraries were sequenced as 87-base-pair reads on the Illumina HiSeq System. The paper's processing steps were these. A later analysis tallied around 82 million unique TCR beta chains across the approximately 670 repertoires, and some 10 million of those chains were shared by two or more donors. Raw reads were error-corrected and collapsed into unique sequences with a nearest-neighbor algorithm that merged closely related sequences to remove PCR and sequencing errors. CDR3 sequences were aligned to IMGT reference sequences to assign V, D and J gene segments. For a sequence to be retained, a match of at least six nucleotides was required to both a V gene segment and a J gene segment. Rearrangements were classified as productive when the CDR3 lacked stop codons and remained in frame with V and J, and all other rearrangements were classified as non-productive. CDR3 was defined according to IMGT convention as the region running from the second conserved V-encoded cysteine to the conserved J-encoded phenylalanine. The earlier analysis of about 560 of the donors excluded any sequence lacking an unambiguous match to a single V gene segment. In an earlier analysis of several hundred of the donors, V segments were called functional above 56.7% productive rearrangements and were called segregating when the between-donor standard deviation exceeded 5%. A statistical classification framework was developed to diagnose cytomegalovirus status using the catalog of TCR beta chain sequences. In a later analysis, V and J genes were assigned by comparing TCR nucleotide sequences against IMGT/GENE-DB human TR gene sequences. The TCRdist pipeline was used in a later analysis to assign CDR3 sequences and most-parsimonious VDJ recombination scenarios. In a later analysis, every TCR beta chain was defined by the combination of its CDR3 amino acid sequence and its V-gene family, and reads without a unique V-gene family were dropped. To address suspected cross-contamination and a sequencing artifact, a later analysis removed a few hundred highly shared, low-generation-probability nucleotide sequences. In a later analysis, a clonal expansion index for each public chain was calculated from normalized within-repertoire ranks of inferred template counts. A later analysis computed generation probabilities with a VDJ recombination model fitted to out-of-frame rearrangements, and checked the results against IGoR. In a later analysis, hypergeometric tests were used to score TCR-TCR, TCR-HLA and TCR-CMV co-occurrence, with a repertoire-size bias correction applied to TCR pairs. In a later analysis, false discovery rates were estimated by permuting HLA or CMV assignments 20 times. In a later analysis, co-occurring TCRs were grouped with DBSCAN, and TCRdist sequence similarity was added when clustering was performed within HLA-allele-positive subsets. Repertoires with fewer than 30,000 or more than 120,000 public chains were left out of co-occurrence clustering, as were four to six repertoires with anomalous nucleotide sharing. Drawn from immuneACCESS, this table holds only the in-frame rearrangements with V and J called that TCRdb kept. Clones are partly lost; checked studies trace under half to an unresolved V gene and leave the rest unexplained. The DNA gave D and trimming, while V, J and clone size come from that table. The sample contains some 140,000 clones, around 82% of them found a single time. The biggest ten clones account for about 5.6% of the sample.

The sequence is built from TRBV27 and TRBJ2-7, with 8 bases matching TRBD2. Material for sequencing was PBMCs. This clonotype was sampled from a woman aged 40 to 50 in good health and CMV-seropositive. The CDR3 has the sequence CASSFEAGVAYEQYF. The DNA sequence is TGTGCCAGCAGTTTCGAAGCGGGAGTGGCCTACGAGCAGTACTTC.